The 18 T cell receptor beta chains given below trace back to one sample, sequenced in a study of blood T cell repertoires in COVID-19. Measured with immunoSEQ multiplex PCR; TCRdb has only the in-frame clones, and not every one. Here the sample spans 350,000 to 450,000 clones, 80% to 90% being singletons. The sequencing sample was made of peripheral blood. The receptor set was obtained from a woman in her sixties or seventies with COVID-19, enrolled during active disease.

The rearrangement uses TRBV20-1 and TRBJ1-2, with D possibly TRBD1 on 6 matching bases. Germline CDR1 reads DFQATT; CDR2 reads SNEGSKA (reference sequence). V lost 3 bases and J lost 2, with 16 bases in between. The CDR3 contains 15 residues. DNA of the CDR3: TGCAGTGCTAGTAGGGGAGGGGGAAGGAACTATGGCTACACCTTC. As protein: CSASRGGGRNYGYTF.

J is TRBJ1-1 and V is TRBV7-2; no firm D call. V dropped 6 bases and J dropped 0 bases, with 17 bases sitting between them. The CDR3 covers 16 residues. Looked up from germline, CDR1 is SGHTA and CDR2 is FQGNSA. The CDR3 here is CASRPRLSSMNTEAFF. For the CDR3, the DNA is TGTGCCAGCAGACCAAGACTCAGCTCAATGAACACTGAAGCTTTCTTT.

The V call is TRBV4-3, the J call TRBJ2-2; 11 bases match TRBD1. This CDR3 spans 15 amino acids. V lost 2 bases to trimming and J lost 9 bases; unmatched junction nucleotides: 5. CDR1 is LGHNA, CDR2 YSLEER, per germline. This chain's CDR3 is CASSQMGTGGRELFF. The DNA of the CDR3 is TGCGCCAGCAGCCAAATGGGGACAGGGGGAAGGGAGCTGTTTTTT.

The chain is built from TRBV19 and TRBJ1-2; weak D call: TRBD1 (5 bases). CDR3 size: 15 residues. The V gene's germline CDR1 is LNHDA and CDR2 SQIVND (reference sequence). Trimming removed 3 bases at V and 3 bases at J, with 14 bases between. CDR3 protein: CASSIQGKTYYGYTF. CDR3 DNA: TGTGCCAGTAGTATTCAGGGTAAGACGTACTATGGCTACACCTTC. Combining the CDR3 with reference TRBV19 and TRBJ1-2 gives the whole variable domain DGGITQSPKYLFRKEGQNVTLSCEQNLNHDAMYWYRQDPGQGLRLIYYSQIVNDFQKGDIAEGYSVSREKKESFPLTVTSAQKNPTAFYLCASSIQGKTYYGYTFGSGTRLTVV.

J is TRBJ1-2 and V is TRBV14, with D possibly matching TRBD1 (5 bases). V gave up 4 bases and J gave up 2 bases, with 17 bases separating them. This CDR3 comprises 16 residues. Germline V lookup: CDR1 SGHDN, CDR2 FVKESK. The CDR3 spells CASSRGRITNNYGYTF. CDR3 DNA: TGTGCCAGCAGCCGGGGCCGAATAACTAACAACTATGGCTACACCTTC. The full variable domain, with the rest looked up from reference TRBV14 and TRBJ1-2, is EAGVTQFPSHSVIEKGQTVTLRCDPISGHDNLYWYRRVMGKEIKFLLHFVKESKQDESGMPNNRFLAERTGGTYSTLKVQPAELEDSGVYFCASSRGRITNNYGYTFGSGTRLTVV.

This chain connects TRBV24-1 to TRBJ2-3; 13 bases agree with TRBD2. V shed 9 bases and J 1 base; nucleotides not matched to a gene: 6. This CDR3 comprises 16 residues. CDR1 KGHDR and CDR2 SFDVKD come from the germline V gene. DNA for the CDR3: TGTGCCACCTCCCGTGGGACTAGCGGGGGCACAGATACGCAGTATTTT. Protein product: CATSRGTSGGTDTQYF.

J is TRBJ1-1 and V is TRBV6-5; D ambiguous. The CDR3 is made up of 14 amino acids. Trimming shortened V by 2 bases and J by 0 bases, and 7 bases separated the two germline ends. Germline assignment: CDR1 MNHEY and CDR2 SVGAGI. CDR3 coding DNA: TGTGCCAGCAGTTACCGTACAGTGAACACTGAAGCTTTCTTT. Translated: CASSYRTVNTEAFF.

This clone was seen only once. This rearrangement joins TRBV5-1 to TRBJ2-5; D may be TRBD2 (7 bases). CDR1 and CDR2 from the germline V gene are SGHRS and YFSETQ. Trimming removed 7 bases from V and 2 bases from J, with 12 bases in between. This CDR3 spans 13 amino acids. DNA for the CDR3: TGCGCCAGCGGGGGGGCCAGTCAAGAGACCCAGTACTTC. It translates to CASGGASQETQYF.

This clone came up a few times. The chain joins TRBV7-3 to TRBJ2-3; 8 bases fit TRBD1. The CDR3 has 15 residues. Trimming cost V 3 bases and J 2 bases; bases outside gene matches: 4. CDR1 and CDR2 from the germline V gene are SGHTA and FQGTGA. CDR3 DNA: TGTGCCAGCAGCTTCGGGACAGGCCCCACAGATACGCAGTATTTT. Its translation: CASSFGTGPTDTQYF. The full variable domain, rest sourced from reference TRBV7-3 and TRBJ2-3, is GAGVSQTPSNKVTEKGKYVELRCDPISGHTALYWYRQSLGQGPEFLIYFQGTGAADDSGLPNDRFFAVRPEGSVSTLKIQRTERGDSAVYLCASSFGTGPTDTQYFGPGTRLTVL.

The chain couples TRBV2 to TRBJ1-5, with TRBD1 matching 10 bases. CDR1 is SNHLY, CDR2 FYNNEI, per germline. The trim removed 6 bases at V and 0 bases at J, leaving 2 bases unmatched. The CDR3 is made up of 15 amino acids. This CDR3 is CASRGQGYSNQPQHF. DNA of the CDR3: TGTGCCAGCAGGGGACAGGGGTATAGCAATCAGCCCCAGCATTTT.

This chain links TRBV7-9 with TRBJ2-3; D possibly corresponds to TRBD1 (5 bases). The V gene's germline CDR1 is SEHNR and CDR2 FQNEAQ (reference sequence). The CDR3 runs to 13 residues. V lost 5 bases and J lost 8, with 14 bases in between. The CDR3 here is CASSPLWGGTQYF. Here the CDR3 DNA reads TGTGCCAGCAGCCCCTTATGGGGCGGTACGCAGTATTTT.

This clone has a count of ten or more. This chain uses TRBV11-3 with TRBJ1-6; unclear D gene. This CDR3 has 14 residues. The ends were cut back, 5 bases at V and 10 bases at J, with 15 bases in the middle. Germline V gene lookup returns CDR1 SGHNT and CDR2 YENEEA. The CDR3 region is CASSLIPPESPLHF. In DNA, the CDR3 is TGTGCCAGCAGCCTTATTCCCCCGGAGTCACCCCTCCACTTT.

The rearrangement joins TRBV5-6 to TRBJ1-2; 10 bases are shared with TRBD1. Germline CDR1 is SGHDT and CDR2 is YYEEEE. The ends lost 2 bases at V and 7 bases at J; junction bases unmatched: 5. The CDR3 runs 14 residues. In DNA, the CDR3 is TGTGCCAGCAGCTTCATCGGGACAGGGGCTGGCTACACCTTC. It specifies CASSFIGTGAGYTF.

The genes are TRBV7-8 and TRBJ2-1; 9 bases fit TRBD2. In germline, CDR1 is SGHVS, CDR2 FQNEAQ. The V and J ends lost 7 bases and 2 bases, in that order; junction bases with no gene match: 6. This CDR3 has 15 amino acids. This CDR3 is CASTTSGQTYNEQFF. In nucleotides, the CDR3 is TGTGCCAGCACCACTAGCGGGCAGACCTACAATGAGCAGTTCTTC.

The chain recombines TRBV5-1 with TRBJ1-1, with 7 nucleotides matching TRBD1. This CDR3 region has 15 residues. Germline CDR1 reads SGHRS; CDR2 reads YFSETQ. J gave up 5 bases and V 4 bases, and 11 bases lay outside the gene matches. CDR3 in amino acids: CASSPFVQGGTEAFF. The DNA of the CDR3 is TGCGCCAGCAGCCCGTTCGTCCAGGGGGGTACTGAAGCTTTCTTT.

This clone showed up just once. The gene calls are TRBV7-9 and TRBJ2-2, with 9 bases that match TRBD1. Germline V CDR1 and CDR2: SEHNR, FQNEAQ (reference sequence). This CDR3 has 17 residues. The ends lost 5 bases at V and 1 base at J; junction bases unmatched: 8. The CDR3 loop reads CASSQHPGQGNTGELFF. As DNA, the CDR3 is TGTGCCAGCAGCCAACACCCGGGACAGGGGAACACCGGGGAGCTGTTTTTT.

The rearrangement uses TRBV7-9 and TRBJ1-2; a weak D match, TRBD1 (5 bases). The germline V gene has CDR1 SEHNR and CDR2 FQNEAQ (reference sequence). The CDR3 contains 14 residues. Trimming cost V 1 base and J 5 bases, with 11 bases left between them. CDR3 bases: TGTGCCAGCAGCTTAGAGGCCCGACAGTATGGCTACACCTTC. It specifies CASSLEARQYGYTF.

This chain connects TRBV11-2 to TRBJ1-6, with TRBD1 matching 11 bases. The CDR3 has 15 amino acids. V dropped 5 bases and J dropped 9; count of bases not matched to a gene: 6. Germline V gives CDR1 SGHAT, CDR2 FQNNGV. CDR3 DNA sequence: TGTGCCAGCAGCCGTTCGGGACAGGGGGGTTCACCCCTCCACTTT. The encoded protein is CASSRSGQGGSPLHF.